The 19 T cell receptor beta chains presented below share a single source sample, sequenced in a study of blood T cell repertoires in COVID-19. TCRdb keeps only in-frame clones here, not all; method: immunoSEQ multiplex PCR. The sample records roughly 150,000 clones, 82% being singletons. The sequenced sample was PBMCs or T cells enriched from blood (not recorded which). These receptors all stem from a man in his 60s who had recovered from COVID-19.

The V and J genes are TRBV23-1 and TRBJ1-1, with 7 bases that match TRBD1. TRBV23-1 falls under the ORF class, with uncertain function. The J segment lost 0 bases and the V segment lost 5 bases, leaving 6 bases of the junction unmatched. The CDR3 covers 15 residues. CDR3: CASSMTGFVNTEAFF. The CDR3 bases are TGCGCCAGCAGTATGACAGGGTTCGTGAACACTGAAGCTTTCTTT.

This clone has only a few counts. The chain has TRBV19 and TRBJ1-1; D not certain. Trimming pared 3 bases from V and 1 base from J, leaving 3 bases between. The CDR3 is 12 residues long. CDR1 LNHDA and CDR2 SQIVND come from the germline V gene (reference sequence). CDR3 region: CASSIGNTEAFF. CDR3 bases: TGTGCCAGTAGTATCGGGAACACTGAAGCTTTCTTT.

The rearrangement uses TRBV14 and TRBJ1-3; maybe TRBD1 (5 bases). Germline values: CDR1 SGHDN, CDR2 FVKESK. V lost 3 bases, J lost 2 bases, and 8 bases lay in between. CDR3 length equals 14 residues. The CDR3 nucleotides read TGTGCCAGCAGCCATTCAGGGCCTGGAAACACCATATATTTT. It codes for CASSHSGPGNTIYF.

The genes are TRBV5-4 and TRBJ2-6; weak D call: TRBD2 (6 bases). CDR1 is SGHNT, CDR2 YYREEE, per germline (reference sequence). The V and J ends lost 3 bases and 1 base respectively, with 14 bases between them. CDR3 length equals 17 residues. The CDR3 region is CASSSGTHYSGANVLTF. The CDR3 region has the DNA TGTGCCAGCAGCTCAGGGACTCACTATTCTGGGGCCAACGTCCTGACTTTC.

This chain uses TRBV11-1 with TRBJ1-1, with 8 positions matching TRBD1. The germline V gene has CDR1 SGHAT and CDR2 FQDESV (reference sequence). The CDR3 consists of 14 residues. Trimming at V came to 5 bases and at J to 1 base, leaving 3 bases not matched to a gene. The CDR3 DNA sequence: TGTGCCAGCAGCCGGGACAGGACGAACACTGAAGCTTTCTTT. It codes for CASSRDRTNTEAFF.

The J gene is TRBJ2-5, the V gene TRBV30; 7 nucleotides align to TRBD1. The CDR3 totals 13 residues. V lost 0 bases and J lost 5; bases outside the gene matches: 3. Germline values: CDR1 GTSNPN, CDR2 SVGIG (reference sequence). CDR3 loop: CAWSVQGWETQYF. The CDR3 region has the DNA TGTGCCTGGAGTGTACAGGGGTGGGAGACCCAGTACTTC.

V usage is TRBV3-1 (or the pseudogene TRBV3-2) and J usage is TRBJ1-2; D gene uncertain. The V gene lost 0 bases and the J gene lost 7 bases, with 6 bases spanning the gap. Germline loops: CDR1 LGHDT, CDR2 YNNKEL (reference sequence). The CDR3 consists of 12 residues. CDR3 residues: CASSQEPGGYTF. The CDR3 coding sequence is TGTGCCAGCAGCCAAGAGCCGGGTGGCTACACCTTC.

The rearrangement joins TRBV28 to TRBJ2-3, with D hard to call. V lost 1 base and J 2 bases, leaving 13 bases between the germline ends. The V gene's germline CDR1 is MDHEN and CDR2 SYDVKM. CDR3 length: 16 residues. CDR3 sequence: CASSLSSGRFTDTQYF. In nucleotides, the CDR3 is TGTGCCAGCAGTTTATCATCTGGCAGATTCACAGATACGCAGTATTTT.

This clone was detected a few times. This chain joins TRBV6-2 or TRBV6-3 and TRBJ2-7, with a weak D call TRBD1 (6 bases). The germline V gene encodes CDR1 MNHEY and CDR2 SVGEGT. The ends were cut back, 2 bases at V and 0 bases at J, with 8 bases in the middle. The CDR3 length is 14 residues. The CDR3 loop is CASSYGTNSYEQYF. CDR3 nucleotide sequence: TGTGCCAGCAGTTACGGGACAAACTCCTACGAGCAGTACTTC.

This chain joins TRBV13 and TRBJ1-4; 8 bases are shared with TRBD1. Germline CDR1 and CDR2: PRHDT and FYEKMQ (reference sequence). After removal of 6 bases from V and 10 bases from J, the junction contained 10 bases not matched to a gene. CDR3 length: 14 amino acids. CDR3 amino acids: CASSYKRQGLKLFF. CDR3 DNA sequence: TGTGCCAGCAGTTATAAACGACAGGGGTTAAAACTGTTTTTT.

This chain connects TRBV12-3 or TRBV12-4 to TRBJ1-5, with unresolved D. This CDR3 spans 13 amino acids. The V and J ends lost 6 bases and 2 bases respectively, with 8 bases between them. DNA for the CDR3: TGTGCCAGCAGCGACACCCGCAATCAGCCCCAGCATTTT. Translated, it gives CASSDTRNQPQHF.

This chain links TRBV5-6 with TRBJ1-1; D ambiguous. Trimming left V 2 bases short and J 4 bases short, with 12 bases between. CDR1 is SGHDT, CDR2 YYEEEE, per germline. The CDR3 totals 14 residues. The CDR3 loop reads CASSLEHSGTEAFF. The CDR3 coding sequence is TGTGCCAGCAGCTTAGAGCACAGCGGCACTGAAGCTTTCTTT.

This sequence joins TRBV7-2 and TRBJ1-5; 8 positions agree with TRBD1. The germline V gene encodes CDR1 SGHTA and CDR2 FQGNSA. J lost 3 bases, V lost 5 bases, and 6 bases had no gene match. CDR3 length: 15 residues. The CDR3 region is CASSLTGDLNQPQHF. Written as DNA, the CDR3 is TGTGCCAGCAGCCTGACAGGGGACCTCAATCAGCCCCAGCATTTT.

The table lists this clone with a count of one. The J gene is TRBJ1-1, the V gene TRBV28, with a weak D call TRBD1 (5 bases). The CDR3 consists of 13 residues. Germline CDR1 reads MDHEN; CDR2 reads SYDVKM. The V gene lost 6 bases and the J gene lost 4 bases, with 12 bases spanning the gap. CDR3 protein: CASSPGGVTEAFF. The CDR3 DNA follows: TGTGCCAGCAGCCCCGGGGGGGTCACTGAAGCTTTCTTT.

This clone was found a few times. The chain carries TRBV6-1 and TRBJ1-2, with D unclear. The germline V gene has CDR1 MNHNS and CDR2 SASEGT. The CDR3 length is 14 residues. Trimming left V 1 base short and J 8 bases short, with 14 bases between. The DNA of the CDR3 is TGTGCCAGCAGTGAAGTAGGAGGGTTTGGCGGCTACACCTTC. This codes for CASSEVGGFGGYTF.

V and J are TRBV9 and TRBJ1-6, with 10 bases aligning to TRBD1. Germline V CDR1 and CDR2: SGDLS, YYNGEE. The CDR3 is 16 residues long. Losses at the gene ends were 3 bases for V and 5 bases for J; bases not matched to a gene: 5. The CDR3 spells CASSARGTGDNSPLHF. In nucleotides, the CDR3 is TGTGCCAGCAGCGCCCGCGGGACAGGGGATAATTCACCCCTCCACTTT. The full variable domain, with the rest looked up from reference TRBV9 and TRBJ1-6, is DSGVTQTPKHLITATGQRVTLRCSPRSGDLSVYWYQQSLDQGLQFLIQYYNGEERAKGNILERFSAQQFPDLHSELNLSSLELGDSALYFCASSARGTGDNSPLHFGNGTRLTVT.

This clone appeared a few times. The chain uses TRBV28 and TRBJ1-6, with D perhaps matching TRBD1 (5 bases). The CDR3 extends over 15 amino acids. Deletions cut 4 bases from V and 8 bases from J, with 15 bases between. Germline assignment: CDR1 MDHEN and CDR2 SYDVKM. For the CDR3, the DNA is TGTGCCAGCAGTTCCCCCAGGGAGGTTTATTCACCCCTCCACTTT. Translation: CASSSPREVYSPLHF.

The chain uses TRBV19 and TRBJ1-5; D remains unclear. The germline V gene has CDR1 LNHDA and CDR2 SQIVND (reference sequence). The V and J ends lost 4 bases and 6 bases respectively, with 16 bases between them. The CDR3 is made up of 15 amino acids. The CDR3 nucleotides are TGTGCCAGTAGTACGGGCCGCCCGGAGGGTCAGCCCCAGCATTTT. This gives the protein CASSTGRPEGQPQHF. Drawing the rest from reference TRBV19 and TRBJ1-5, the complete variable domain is DGGITQSPKYLFRKEGQNVTLSCEQNLNHDAMYWYRQDPGQGLRLIYYSQIVNDFQKGDIAEGYSVSREKKESFPLTVTSAQKNPTAFYLCASSTGRPEGQPQHFGDGTRLSIL.

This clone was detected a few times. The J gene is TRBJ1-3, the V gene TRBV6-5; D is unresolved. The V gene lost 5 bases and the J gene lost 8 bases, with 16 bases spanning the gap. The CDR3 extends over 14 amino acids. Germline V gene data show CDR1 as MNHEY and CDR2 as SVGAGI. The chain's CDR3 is CASSTLAGWDTIYF. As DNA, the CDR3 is TGTGCCAGCAGTACCCTAGCGGGCTGGGACACCATATATTTT.